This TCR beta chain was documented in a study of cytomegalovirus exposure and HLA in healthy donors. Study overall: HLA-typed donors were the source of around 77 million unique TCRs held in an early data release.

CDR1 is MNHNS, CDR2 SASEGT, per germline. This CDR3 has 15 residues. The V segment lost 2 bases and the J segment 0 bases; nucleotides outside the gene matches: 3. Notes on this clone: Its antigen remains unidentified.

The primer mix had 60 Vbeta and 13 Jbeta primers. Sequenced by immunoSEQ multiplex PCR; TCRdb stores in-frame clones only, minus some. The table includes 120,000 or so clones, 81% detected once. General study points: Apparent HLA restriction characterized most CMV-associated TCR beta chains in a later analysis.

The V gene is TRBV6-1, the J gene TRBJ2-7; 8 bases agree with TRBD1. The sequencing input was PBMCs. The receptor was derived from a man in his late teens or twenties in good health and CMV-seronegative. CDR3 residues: CASSERTGGSYEQYF. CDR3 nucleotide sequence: TGTGCCAGCAGTGAACGAACAGGGGGCTCCTACGAGCAGTACTTC.